This entry concerns a single TCR beta chain. This sample was taken from a study of blood T cell repertoires in COVID-19. Measured with immunoSEQ multiplex PCR; TCRdb has only the in-frame clones, and not every one. Counted here are roughly 200,000 clones, 70% to 90% occurring once; the ten biggest clones make up 10% to 15%. The junction had 6 bases not matched to a gene; V was cut back by 5 bases and J by 0 bases. This CDR3 has 15 residues. In germline, CDR1 is MNHEY, CDR2 SVGAGI. The receptor was derived from a woman between 18 and 30 years old who had recovered from COVID-19. Sequencing was carried out using peripheral blood. The rearrangement links TRBV6-5 to TRBJ2-7; 8 nucleotides align to TRBD1. In DNA, the CDR3 is TGTGCCAGCAGTCCATGGGACAGGTTCTCCTACGAGCAGTACTTC. Its protein is CASSPWDRFSYEQYF.